This T cell receptor beta chain came from a study of cytomegalovirus exposure and HLA in healthy donors. The wider study: Clustering assigned around 77% of the roughly 400 genotyped donors to the Caucasian-associated ancestry cluster.

A multiplex PCR was run with 60 Vbeta primers and 13 Jbeta primers. The repertoire was sequenced with immunoSEQ multiplex PCR; TCRdb's copy has only in-frame clones and lacks some. This table holds about 98,000 clones, around 80% found once. This clone was counted only a few times. What it binds is not known. The CDR3 runs to 16 residues. V dropped 3 bases and J dropped 5; count of bases not matched to a gene: 12. Germline CDR1 is LNHDA and CDR2 is SQIVND (reference sequence). Points from the study as a whole: Relative to equally common others, HLA-associated TCR beta chains showed greater clonal expansion in a later analysis.

The chain has TRBV19 and TRBJ1-1, with 7 bases lining up with TRBD1. This clonotype was sampled from a man aged 35 to 55 in good health and CMV-seronegative. The sequencing input was PBMCs. This chain's CDR3 is CASSMRRGQSGTEAFF. In DNA form, the CDR3 reads TGTGCCAGTAGTATGCGACGGGGACAGAGCGGAACTGAAGCTTTCTTT.